This T cell receptor beta chain is from a study of T cell responses to AZD1222 COVID-19 vaccine. Study findings and constraints: Only a handful of AZD1222 recipients tested seropositive at baseline. The peak T cell response came first, and repertoires were sampled only after it. Spike-wide vaccine-associated CD4 TCRs dominated at 160-218 and 743-854. The sample set comprised mostly white British donors with more females, and clonal diversity was possibly underestimated.

Notes on this clone: The target antigen is unknown.

Germline values: CDR1 SGHRS, CDR2 YFSETQ. V dropped 0 bases and J dropped 1 base, with 7 bases sitting between them. CDR3 length: 14 amino acids. TCRdb's copy holds only in-frame clones and misses some; the assay was immunoSEQ multiplex PCR. The data contain around 130,000 clones, 88% of them singletons. This sample comprised peripheral blood, obtained on day 0 of MenACWY control vaccination. The chain combines TRBV5-1 with TRBJ2-5, with D possibly TRBD1 on 6 matching bases. The sequence was collected from an adult in good health. The CDR3 spells CASSLVDSQETQYF. CDR3 sequence (DNA): TGCGCCAGCAGCTTGGTGGACAGCCAAGAGACCCAGTACTTC.